The 26 T cell receptor beta chains below come from one sample, sequenced in a study of blood T cell repertoires in COVID-19. The repertoire was sequenced with immunoSEQ multiplex PCR; TCRdb's copy has only in-frame clones and lacks some. The table includes fewer than 90,000 clones, 84% detected once. Sequenced input: peripheral blood. These receptors all come from a human donor in a cohort sampled during active COVID-19.

The chain couples TRBV5-6 to TRBJ1-1, with D possibly TRBD1 on 5 matching bases. Looked up from germline, CDR1 is SGHDT and CDR2 is YYEEEE. V was cut by 5 bases and J by 7 bases, with 24 bases left in between. The CDR3 spans 16 residues. CDR3 in DNA: TGTGCCAGCAGAACTGGTGGGGGGGGTCCTTATATTGAAGCTTTCTTT. It specifies CASRTGGGGPYIEAFF.

The chain is built from TRBV30 and TRBJ1-1, with TRBD1 identical over 7 bases. Germline V lookup: CDR1 GTSNPN, CDR2 SVGIG (reference sequence). This CDR3 comprises 12 residues. The DNA of the CDR3 is TGTGCTCATGACAGGGCGGGGACTGAAGCTTTCTTT. Residues: CAHDRAGTEAFF.

The rearrangement joins TRBV20-1 to TRBJ2-7; D uncertain. The CDR3 covers 11 residues. Between the trimmed V and J ends, which lost 2 bases and 6 bases, there was a span of 8 bases. Per the germline V gene, CDR1 is DFQATT and CDR2 is SNEGSKA (reference sequence). The CDR3 DNA reads as TGCAGTGCTAGACAGACAACCGAGCAGTACTTC. As protein: CSARQTTEQYF.

This chain joins TRBV10-3 and TRBJ2-1; 8 bases align to TRBD2. The germline gives CDR1 ENHRY, CDR2 SYGVKD. The CDR3 has 16 amino acids. With V trimmed by 6 bases and J by 0 bases, 7 bases remained unmatched. CDR3 loop: CAISPTSESSYNEQFF. The CDR3 coding sequence is TGTGCCATCAGCCCGACTAGCGAGAGCTCCTACAATGAGCAGTTCTTC.

This sequence joins TRBV19 and TRBJ1-5, with a tentative D call TRBD1 (5 bases). CDR3 length: 15 residues. Germline values: CDR1 LNHDA, CDR2 SQIVND (reference sequence). The germline V and J ends were trimmed by 5 bases and 6 bases, with 17 bases remaining between them. The CDR3 sequence: CASSPRGIQFQPQHF. The CDR3 coding sequence is TGTGCCAGTAGTCCCCGGGGGATACAGTTTCAGCCCCAGCATTTT.

The chain uses TRBV30 and TRBJ2-5; 9 bases map to TRBD1. Trimming took 0 bases from V and 3 from J; bases not matched to a gene: 11. Germline V CDR1 and CDR2: GTSNPN, SVGIG (reference sequence). The CDR3 is 17 amino acids. In DNA form, the CDR3 reads TGTGCCTGGAGTGTACGGATAGGGACAGGGAGGAAAGAGACCCAGTACTTC. It yields the protein CAWSVRIGTGRKETQYF. Full variable domain (rest looked up from reference TRBV30 and TRBJ2-5): SQTIHQWPATLVQPVGSPLSLECTVEGTSNPNLYWYRQAAGRGLQLLFYSVGIGQISSEVPQNLSASRPQDRQFILSSKKLLLSDSGFYLCAWSVRIGTGRKETQYFGPGTRLLVL.

The V call is TRBV6-5, the J call TRBJ2-7; the match to TRBD1 covers 9 bases. The junction had 6 bases not matched to a gene; V was cut back by 7 bases and J by 2 bases. This CDR3 spans 14 amino acids. CDR1 and CDR2 (germline): MNHEY, SVGAGI. DNA of the CDR3: TGTGCCAGCATGGACAGGGGTCCGACCTACGAGCAGTACTTC. Its protein is CASMDRGPTYEQYF.

This clone showed up just once. The CDR3 reads CASSLAGNGYTF. Written as DNA, the CDR3 is TGTGCCAGCAGCTTGGCGGGGAATGGCTACACCTTC. The rearrangement joins TRBV5-4 to TRBJ1-2; D is unclear. Per germline, CDR1 SGHNT and CDR2 YYREEE (reference sequence). The CDR3 is 12 residues long. V was trimmed by 0 bases and J by 6 bases, leaving 6 bases between them.

The J gene is TRBJ1-1, the V gene TRBV19; a weak D match, TRBD1 (5 bases). The V end lost 7 bases, the J end lost 1 base, and 16 bases lay between the germline ends. The CDR3 spans 15 residues. Per the germline V gene, CDR1 is LNHDA and CDR2 is SQIVND (reference sequence). The CDR3 region is CASTSLGGGNTEAFF. The CDR3 DNA reads TGTGCCAGTACCTCCCTTGGGGGAGGGAACACTGAAGCTTTCTTT.

This chain uses TRBV5-6 with TRBJ1-1; TRBD1 matches 8 bases. From germline, CDR1 is SGHDT and CDR2 YYEEEE. The CDR3 contains 15 residues. The V segment lost 4 bases and the J segment 5 bases; nucleotides outside the gene matches: 10. The DNA for the CDR3 is TGTGCCAGCAGCAGCTGGGACAGGACATTTACTGAAGCTTTCTTT. It translates to CASSSWDRTFTEAFF.

The chain combines TRBV7-2 with TRBJ2-1; weak D call: TRBD2 (7 bases). Trimming removed 5 bases at V and 5 bases at J, with 16 bases between. The germline V gene has CDR1 SGHTA and CDR2 FQGNSA. The CDR3 length is 15 residues. CDR3 in amino acids: CASSQEGGPHNEQFF. For the CDR3, the DNA is TGTGCCAGCAGCCAGGAGGGGGGGCCCCACAATGAGCAGTTCTTC. Drawing the rest from reference TRBV7-2 and TRBJ2-1, the complete variable domain is GAGVSQSPSNKVTEKGKDVELRCDPISGHTALYWYRQSLGQGLEFLIYFQGNSAPDKSGLPSDRFSAERTGGSVSTLTIQRTQQEDSAVYLCASSQEGGPHNEQFFGPGTRLTVL.

The V call is TRBV21-1, the J call TRBJ2-3; TRBD2 is the table's D call and was not checked against the DNA. TRBV21-1 is a recognized pseudogene. This CDR3 has 13 amino acids. CDR3 region: CATSNTGTDTQYF. Here the CDR3 DNA reads TGTGCCACCTCAAATACGGGCACAGATACGCAGTATTTT.

This sequence joins TRBV6-5 and TRBJ1-4, with TRBD1 matching 7 bases. The V gene end was trimmed by 5 bases and the J gene end by 8 bases; junction bases not matched to a gene: 8. CDR1 MNHEY and CDR2 SVGAGI come from the germline V gene. The CDR3 is made up of 14 amino acids. The CDR3 protein is CASSLQGKGEKLFF. The CDR3 DNA reads TGTGCCAGCAGTCTACAGGGGAAGGGGGAAAAACTGTTTTTT.

V and J are TRBV5-4 and TRBJ1-1; D may be TRBD1 (5 bases). The CDR3 covers 14 residues. Trimming took 4 bases from V and 0 from J, leaving 10 bases between them. Germline CDR1 reads SGHNT; CDR2 reads YYREEE (reference sequence). The CDR3 loop is CASSRAGLNTEAFF. The CDR3 nucleotides read TGTGCCAGCAGCCGGGCAGGGTTGAACACTGAAGCTTTCTTT.

This clone was detected a few times. The chain uses TRBV28 and TRBJ2-7; D is possibly TRBD2 (5 bases). The V gene lost 5 bases and the J gene lost 5 bases, with 10 bases spanning the gap. CDR1 is MDHEN and CDR2 is SYDVKM in the germline V gene. This CDR3 contains 12 residues. Here the CDR3 DNA reads TGTGCCAGCAGTGGGGAGTACCACGAGCAGTACTTC. This translates into CASSGEYHEQYF. Together with reference TRBV28 and TRBJ2-7, the CDR3 gives the full variable domain: DVKVTQSSRYLVKRTGEKVFLECVQDMDHENMFWYRQDPGLGLRLIYFSYDVKMKEKGDIPEGYSVSREKKERFSLILESASTNQTSMYLCASSGEYHEQYFGPGTRLTVT.

This chain links TRBV11-3 with TRBJ2-1, with TRBD2 matching over 7 bases. The CDR3 has 15 residues. CDR1 and CDR2 (germline): SGHNT, YENEEA. Trimming removed 2 bases from V and 6 bases from J; junction bases left unmatched: 7. Here the CDR3 reads CASSLRTGGVNEQFF. CDR3 in DNA: TGTGCCAGCAGCTTAAGGACTGGGGGGGTCAATGAGCAGTTCTTC. Filled out from reference TRBV11-3 and TRBJ2-1, the complete variable domain reads EAGVVQSPRYKIIEKKQPVAFWCNPISGHNTLYWYLQNLGQGPELLIRYENEEAVDDSQLPKDRFSAERLKGVDSTLKIQPAELGDSAVYLCASSLRTGGVNEQFFGPGTRLTVL.

The chain uses TRBV18 and TRBJ2-7; TRBD1 agrees at 7 bases. CDR1 is KGHSH, CDR2 LQKENI, per germline. The CDR3 loop spans 14 amino acids. The ends lost 3 bases at V and 2 bases at J; junction bases unmatched: 4. Here the CDR3 DNA reads TGTGCCAGCTCACCCCGACAGGGTACCTACGAGCAGTACTTC. It yields the protein CASSPRQGTYEQYF. The full variable domain, completed using reference TRBV18 and TRBJ2-7, is NAGVMQNPRHLVRRRGQEARLRCSPMKGHSHVYWYRQLPEEGLKFMVYLQKENIIDESGMPKERFSAEFPKEGPSILRIQQVVRGDSAAYFCASSPRQGTYEQYFGPGTRLTVT.

The V call is TRBV19, the J call TRBJ2-1; 14 positions agree with TRBD2. The CDR3 is made up of 17 amino acids. The germline gives CDR1 LNHDA, CDR2 SQIVND (reference sequence). Trimming removed 6 bases from V and 9 bases from J; junction bases left unmatched: 13. The CDR3, as DNA: TGTGCCAGTAGCCGATCCGGGACTAGCGGGAGTCAAGGTGAGCAGTTCTTC. This translates into CASSRSGTSGSQGEQFF.

This sequence joins TRBV6-6 and TRBJ1-5; D remains unclear. Between the trimmed V and J ends, which lost 8 bases and 0 bases, there was a span of 11 bases. CDR1 and CDR2 from the germline V gene are MNHNY and SVGAGI (reference sequence). CDR3 length: 14 amino acids. CDR3 protein: CASWSDYSNQPQHF. The DNA for the CDR3 is TGTGCCAGCTGGAGCGATTATAGCAATCAGCCCCAGCATTTT.

The chain joins TRBV2 to TRBJ2-7, with D possibly TRBD2 on 7 matching bases. The CDR3 covers 18 residues. Looked up from germline, CDR1 is SNHLY and CDR2 is FYNNEI. With 2 bases removed from V and 0 bases from J, the gap between germline ends came to 20 bases. The CDR3: CASSENGGAGISSYEQYF. For the CDR3, the DNA is TGTGCCAGCAGTGAAAATGGGGGGGCGGGGATTAGCTCCTACGAGCAGTACTTC.

The CDR3 coding sequence is TGCGCCAGCCACGACAGGGGACCGAACACCGGGGAGCTGTTTTTT. Its translation is CASHDRGPNTGELFF. J is TRBJ2-2 and V is TRBV5-1, with 8 positions matching TRBD1. Trimming took 7 bases from V and 0 from J; bases not matched to a gene: 5. CDR1 and CDR2 (germline): SGHRS, YFSETQ. The CDR3 has 15 amino acids.

This clone was seen only a few times. V is TRBV2 and J is TRBJ1-5; D ambiguous. Trimming took off 2 bases at V and 7 bases at J, with 6 bases between the two ends. Per germline, CDR1 SNHLY and CDR2 FYNNEI. The CDR3 contains 12 residues. The CDR3 bases are TGTGCCAGCAGTGAACCGCGGCAGCCCCAGCATTTT. Protein product: CASSEPRQPQHF.

V gene TRBV5-6 combines with J gene TRBJ1-3, with D possibly TRBD1 on 6 matching bases. Per germline, CDR1 SGHDT and CDR2 YYEEEE. Trimming cost V 0 bases and J 4 bases, with 17 bases left between them. The CDR3 sequence is 17 residues long. The CDR3 nucleotides are TGTGCCAGCAGCTTGGGGCCCAGAGGGGGAAGCGGAAACACCATATATTTT. Translating gives CASSLGPRGGSGNTIYF.

The J gene is TRBJ2-7, the V gene TRBV11-2; 16 bases fit TRBD2. The CDR3 is 19 amino acids. V lost 5 bases to trimming and J lost 5 bases; unmatched junction nucleotides: 15. CDR1 is SGHAT, CDR2 FQNNGV, per germline. CDR3 bases: TGTGCCAGCAGCCCCCTGGATCCGGGACTAGCGGGAGGGCCGGACGAGCAGTACTTC. This sequence encodes CASSPLDPGLAGGPDEQYF.

The chain couples TRBV6-5 to TRBJ2-7; D is unresolved. This CDR3 is 16 amino acids long. The germline gives CDR1 MNHEY, CDR2 SVGAGI. The V end lost 0 bases, the J end lost 0 bases, and 12 bases lay between the germline ends. The CDR3 protein is CASSYSGSPSSYEQYF. In nucleotides, the CDR3 is TGTGCCAGCAGTTACTCGGGCAGTCCGAGCTCCTACGAGCAGTACTTC.

The gene calls are TRBV19 and TRBJ1-3; 11 bases match TRBD1. CDR3 length: 15 residues. V was pared by 5 bases and J by 8 bases, with 8 bases of the junction left unmatched. CDR1 and CDR2 (germline): LNHDA, SQIVND (reference sequence). The CDR3 DNA reads TGTGCCAGTAGTCCCGGACAGGGGGCGTTGGACACCATATATTTT. It specifies CASSPGQGALDTIYF.